This entry lists 9 T cell receptor beta chains sequenced from one sample in a study of blood T cells in healthy people across ages. A sample-barcoded 5' primer and a J-beta primer mix were used in a second PCR of roughly 6 to 11 cycles. TCRdb ran MiXCR on the 5' RACE reads and lists one entry per CDR3 protein. Found here are 1.6 million or so distinct CDR3 sequences, about 35% of them singletons; the top ten hold about 10%. Material for sequencing was blood. Every receptor here comes from a woman aged 25 to 39 in good health.

This clonotype was seen only once. This chain joins TRBV5-1 and TRBJ1-1; D might be TRBD1 (5 bases). CDR3 length equals 17 residues. V shed 3 bases and J shed 4 bases, with 22 bases lying between them. Germline V gene sequence: CDR1 SGHRS, CDR2 YFSETQ. The CDR3 region has the DNA TGCGCCAGCAGCTACAGCCCTGGCGTAGGGACGGCCACTGAAGCTTTCTTT. This codes for CASSYSPGVGTATEAFF. Looking up the rest from reference TRBV5-1 and TRBJ1-1 gives the full variable domain: KAGVTQTPRYLIKTRGQQVTLSCSPISGHRSVSWYQQTPGQGLQFLFEYFSETQRNKGNFPGRFSGRQFSNSRSEMNVSTLELGDSALYLCASSYSPGVGTATEAFFGQGTRLTVV.

The chain uses TRBV20-1 and TRBJ2-5; D is possibly TRBD2 (5 bases). The CDR3 runs to 15 residues. The germline V gene has CDR1 DFQATT and CDR2 SNEGSKA (reference sequence). V shed 3 bases and J shed 1 base, with 15 bases lying between them. CDR3 in DNA: TGCAGTGCTAGTCCACCGGAGGTACTCCAAGAGACCCAGTACTTC. Its translation: CSASPPEVLQETQYF.

This clonotype was recorded a few times. This chain joins TRBV5-1 and TRBJ2-5; D unclear. This CDR3 has 14 amino acids. Germline CDR1 and CDR2: SGHRS and YFSETQ. Trimming cost V 1 base and J 2 bases, with 9 bases left between them. The chain's CDR3 is CASSLLPRQETQYF. CDR3 coding DNA: TGCGCCAGCAGCTTGTTACCGCGGCAAGAGACCCAGTACTTC.

CDR3 amino acids: CASSHRSGQNKGGYTF. The CDR3 bases are TGTGCCAGCAGCCACCGCTCAGGGCAGAATAAAGGTGGCTACACCTTC. The rearrangement uses TRBV3-1 and TRBJ1-2, with D possibly being TRBD1 (5 bases). Trimming stripped 3 bases from V and 7 bases from J, with 21 bases between. This CDR3 is built from 16 residues. Per germline, CDR1 LGHDT and CDR2 YNNKEL (reference sequence).

There are a few counts of this clonotype. V is TRBV5-1 and J is TRBJ1-2, with D perhaps matching TRBD1 (5 bases). Trimming cost V 7 bases and J 5 bases, with 12 bases left between them. The germline CDR1 and CDR2 sequences are SGHRS and YFSETQ. The length of the CDR3 is 12 residues. In DNA form, the CDR3 reads TGCGCCAGCGGCTCAGGGAGTTATGGCTACACCTTC. Protein: CASGSGSYGYTF.

Concerning this clonotype: The junction shows a germline mismatch at one end, possibly a read error. V and J are TRBV29-1 and TRBJ2-3; 10 bases map to TRBD1. This CDR3 is built from 14 residues. In germline, CDR1 is SQVTM, CDR2 ANQGSEA. The CDR3 DNA is TGCAGCGTGGTCCGGGACAGGGGCACAGATGCGCAGTATTTT. Encoded protein: CSVVRDRGTDAQYF.

The chain carries TRBV7-3 and TRBJ2-3; TRBD2 agrees at 12 bases. Germline V lookup: CDR1 SGHTA, CDR2 FQGTGA. V lost 5 bases and J lost 4; bases outside the gene matches: 4. CDR3 length equals 15 residues. CDR3 in amino acids: CASSKTSGGADTQYF. As DNA, the CDR3 is TGTGCCAGCAGCAAGACTAGCGGGGGCGCAGATACGCAGTATTTT.

CDR3 loop: CATSRDWEEQFF. DNA of the CDR3: TGTGCCACCAGCAGAGATTGGGAGGAGCAGTTCTTC. V is TRBV15 and J is TRBJ2-1; a weak D match, TRBD2 (5 bases). Trimming left V 0 bases short and J 10 bases short, with 7 bases between. This CDR3 region has 12 residues. CDR1 LNHNV and CDR2 YYDKDF come from the germline V gene (reference sequence).

The rearrangement links TRBV20-1 to TRBJ2-4, with 10 bases fitting TRBD2. This CDR3 has 15 residues. The V segment lost 6 bases and the J segment 1 base; nucleotides outside the gene matches: 6. Germline CDR1 and CDR2: DFQATT and SNEGSKA (reference sequence). CDR3 sequence: CSAKQAGGAKNIQYF. In nucleotides, the CDR3 is TGCAGTGCCAAACAAGCGGGGGGGGCCAAAAACATTCAGTACTTC.